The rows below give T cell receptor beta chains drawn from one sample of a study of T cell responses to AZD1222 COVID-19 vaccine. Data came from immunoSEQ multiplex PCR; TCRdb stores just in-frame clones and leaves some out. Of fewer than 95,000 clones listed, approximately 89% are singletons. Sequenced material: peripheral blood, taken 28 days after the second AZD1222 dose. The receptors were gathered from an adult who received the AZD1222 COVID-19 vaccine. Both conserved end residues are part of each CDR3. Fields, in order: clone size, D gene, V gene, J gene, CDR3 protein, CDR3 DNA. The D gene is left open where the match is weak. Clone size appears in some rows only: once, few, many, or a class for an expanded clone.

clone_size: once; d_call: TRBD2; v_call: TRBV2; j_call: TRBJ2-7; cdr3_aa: CASSGGGLAGGSLEQYF; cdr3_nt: TGTGCCAGCAGTGGGGGGGGACTAGCGGGAGGATCCTTGGAGCAGTACTTC
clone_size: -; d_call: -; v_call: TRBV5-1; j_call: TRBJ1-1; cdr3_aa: CASSFKGGTEAFF; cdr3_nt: TGCGCCAGCAGCTTCAAAGGGGGCACTGAAGCTTTCTTT
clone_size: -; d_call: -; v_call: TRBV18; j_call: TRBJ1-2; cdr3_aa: CASSPTGLDGYTF; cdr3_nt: TGTGCCAGCTCACCAACAGGGTTAGATGGCTACACCTTC
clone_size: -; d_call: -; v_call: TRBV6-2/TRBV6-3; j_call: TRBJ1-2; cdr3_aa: CASSYGPGYTF; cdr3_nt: TGTGCCAGCAGTTACGGCCCTGGCTACACCTTC
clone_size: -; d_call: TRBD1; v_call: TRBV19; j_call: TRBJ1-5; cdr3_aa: CASSTPTGDQPQHF; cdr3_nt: TGTGCCAGTAGTACCCCGACAGGGGATCAGCCCCAGCATTTT
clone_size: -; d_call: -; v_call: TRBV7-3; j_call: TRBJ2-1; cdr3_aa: CASSLSSVAVEQFF; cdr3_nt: TGTGCCAGCAGCTTAAGCTCGGTGGCGGTTGAGCAGTTCTTC
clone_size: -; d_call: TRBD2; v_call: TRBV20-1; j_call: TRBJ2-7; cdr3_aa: CSASPSGRGPYEQYF; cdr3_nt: TGCAGTGCTAGTCCCAGCGGGAGGGGGCCCTACGAGCAGTACTTC
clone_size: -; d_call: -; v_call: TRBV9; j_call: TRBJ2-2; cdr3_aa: CASSVDGGTGELFF; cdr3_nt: TGTGCCAGCAGCGTAGATGGGGGCACCGGGGAGCTGTTTTTT
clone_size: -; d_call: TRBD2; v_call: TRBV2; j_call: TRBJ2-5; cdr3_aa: CASKVGLAQETQYF; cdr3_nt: TGTGCCAGCAAGGTGGGACTAGCACAAGAGACCCAGTACTTC
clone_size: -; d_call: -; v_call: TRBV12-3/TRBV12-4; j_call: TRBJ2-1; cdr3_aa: CASSLGPKGEQFF; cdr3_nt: TGTGCCAGCAGTTTAGGGCCCAAGGGTGAGCAGTTCTTC
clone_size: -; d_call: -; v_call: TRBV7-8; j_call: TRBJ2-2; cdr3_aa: CASSLASGHRELFF; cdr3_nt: TGTGCCAGCAGCTTAGCGTCGGGGCATCGGGAGCTGTTTTTT
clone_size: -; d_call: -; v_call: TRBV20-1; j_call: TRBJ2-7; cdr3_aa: CSARFQYEQYF; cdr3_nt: TGCAGTGCTAGGTTCCAATACGAGCAGTACTTC
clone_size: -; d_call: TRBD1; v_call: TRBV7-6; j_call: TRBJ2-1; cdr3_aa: CASSSLGQGAVDEQFF; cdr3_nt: TGTGCCAGCAGCTCCCTGGGACAGGGGGCTGTCGATGAGCAGTTCTTC
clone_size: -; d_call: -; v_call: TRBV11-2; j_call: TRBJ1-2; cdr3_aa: CASSLDDVGHGYTF; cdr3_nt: TGTGCCAGCAGCTTAGATGACGTTGGACATGGCTACACCTTC
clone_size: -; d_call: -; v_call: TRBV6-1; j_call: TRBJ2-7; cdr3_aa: CASSEGPNYEQYF; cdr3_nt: TGTGCCAGCAGTGAGGGACCGAACTACGAGCAGTACTTC
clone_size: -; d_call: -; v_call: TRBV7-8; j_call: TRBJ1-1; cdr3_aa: CASSRGPPTEAFF; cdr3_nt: TGTGCCAGCAGCCGGGGACCTCCGACCGAAGCTTTCTTT
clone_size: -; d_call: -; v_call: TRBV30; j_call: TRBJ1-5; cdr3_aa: CAWSENSNQPQHF; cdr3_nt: TGTGCCTGGAGTGAGAATAGCAATCAGCCCCAGCATTTT
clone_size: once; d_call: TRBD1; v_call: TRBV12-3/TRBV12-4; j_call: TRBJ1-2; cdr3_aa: CASSLGQDYGYTF; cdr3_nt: TGTGCCAGCAGTTTGGGACAGGACTATGGCTACACCTTC
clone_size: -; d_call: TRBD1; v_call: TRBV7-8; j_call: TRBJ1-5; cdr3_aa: CASSSGGRTRNQPQHF; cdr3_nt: TGTGCCAGCAGCTCAGGGGGCCGTACGCGTAATCAGCCCCAGCATTTT
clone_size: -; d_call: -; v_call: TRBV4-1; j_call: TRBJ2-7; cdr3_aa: CASSQVESSYEQYF; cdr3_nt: TGCGCCAGCAGCCAAGTAGAGAGCTCCTACGAGCAGTACTTC
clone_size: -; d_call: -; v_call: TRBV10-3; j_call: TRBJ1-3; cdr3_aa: CAISEFGDTIYF; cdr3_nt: TGTGCCATCAGTGAGTTCGGAGACACCATATATTTT
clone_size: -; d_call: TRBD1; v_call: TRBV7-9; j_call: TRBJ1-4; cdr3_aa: CASSRDRAEKLFF; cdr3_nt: TGTGCCAGCAGCCGCGACAGGGCTGAAAAACTGTTTTTT
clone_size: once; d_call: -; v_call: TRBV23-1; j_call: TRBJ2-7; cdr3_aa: CARPTGEHYEQYF; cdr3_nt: TGCGCCAGGCCGACGGGGGAGCACTACGAGCAGTACTTC
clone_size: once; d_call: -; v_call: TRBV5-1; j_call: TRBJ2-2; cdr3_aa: CASTFTGAPNTGELFF; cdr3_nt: TGCGCCAGCACCTTTACGGGGGCCCCGAACACCGGGGAGCTGTTTTTT
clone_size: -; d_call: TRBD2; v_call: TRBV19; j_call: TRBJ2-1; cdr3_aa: CASSIGAGGTNEQFF; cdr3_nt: TGTGCCAGTAGTATAGGGGCGGGAGGGACAAATGAGCAGTTCTTC
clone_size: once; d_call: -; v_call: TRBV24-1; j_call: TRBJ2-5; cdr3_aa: CATSDLSGGETQYF; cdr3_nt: TGTGCCACCAGTGATTTGTCGGGTGGGGAGACCCAGTACTTC
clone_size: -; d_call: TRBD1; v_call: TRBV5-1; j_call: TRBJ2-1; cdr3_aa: CASSSGTGGVDEQFF; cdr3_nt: TGCGCCAGCAGCTCCGGGACAGGGGGCGTCGATGAGCAGTTCTTC
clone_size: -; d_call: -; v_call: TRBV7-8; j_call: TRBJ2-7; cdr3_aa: CASSPLAYEQYF; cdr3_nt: TGTGCCAGCAGCCCATTGGCCTACGAGCAGTACTTC
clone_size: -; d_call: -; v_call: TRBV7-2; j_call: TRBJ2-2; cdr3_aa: CASSPDMAGELFF; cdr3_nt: TGTGCCAGCAGCCCGGACATGGCGGGGGAGCTGTTTTTT
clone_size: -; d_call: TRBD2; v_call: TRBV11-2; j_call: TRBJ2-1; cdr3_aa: CASSRTSGRNEQFF; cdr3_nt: TGTGCCAGCAGCCGGACTAGCGGGAGGAATGAGCAGTTCTTC
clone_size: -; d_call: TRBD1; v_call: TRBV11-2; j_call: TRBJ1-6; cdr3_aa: CASSLAWGQNSPLHF; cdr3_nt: TGTGCCAGCAGCTTAGCTTGGGGACAGAATTCACCCCTCCACTTT
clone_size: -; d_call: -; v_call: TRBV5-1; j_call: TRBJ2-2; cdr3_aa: CASSLGLANTGELFF; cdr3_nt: TGCGCCAGCAGCTTGGGGCTAGCGAACACCGGGGAGCTGTTTTTT
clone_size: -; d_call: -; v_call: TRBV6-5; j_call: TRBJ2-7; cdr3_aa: CASSYSVAATTYEQYF; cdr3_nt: TGTGCCAGCAGTTACTCCGTAGCGGCGACAACCTACGAGCAGTACTTC
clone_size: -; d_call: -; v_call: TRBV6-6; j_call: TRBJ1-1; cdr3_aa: CASSYSTPTTTEAFF; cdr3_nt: TGTGCCAGCAGTTACTCTACACCTACGACCACTGAAGCTTTCTTT
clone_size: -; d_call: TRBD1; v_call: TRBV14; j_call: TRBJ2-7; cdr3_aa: CASALGTGVKKQYF; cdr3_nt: TGTGCCAGCGCCCTTGGGACAGGGGTAAAGAAGCAGTACTTC